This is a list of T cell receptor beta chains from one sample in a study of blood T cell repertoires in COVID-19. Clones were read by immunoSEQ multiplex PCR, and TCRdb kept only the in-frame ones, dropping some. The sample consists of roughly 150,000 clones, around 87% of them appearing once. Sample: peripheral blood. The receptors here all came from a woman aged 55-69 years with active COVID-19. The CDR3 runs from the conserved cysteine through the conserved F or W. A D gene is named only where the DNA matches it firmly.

CDR3: CASSYSALRGRGETQYF
V: TRBV6-2/TRBV6-3
J: TRBJ2-5
D: TRBD1

CDR3: CASSLDRVYGYTF
V: TRBV7-2
J: TRBJ1-2
D: NA

CDR3: CASSLVVRNEQYF
V: TRBV7-2
J: TRBJ2-7
D: NA

CDR3: CASSLHPPTGTEQFF
V: TRBV5-1
J: TRBJ2-1
D: TRBD1

CDR3: CASSQSAARQPNQPQHF
V: TRBV23-1
J: TRBJ1-5
D: NA

CDR3: CASSLEASGATNTGELFF
V: TRBV7-8
J: TRBJ2-2
D: NA

CDR3: CASSSEGGRAEAFF
V: TRBV28
J: TRBJ1-1
D: NA

CDR3: CASSLARGFYEQYF
V: TRBV5-1
J: TRBJ2-7
D: NA

CDR3: CASSLDRGRLLNYGYTF
V: TRBV7-2
J: TRBJ1-2
D: TRBD1

CDR3: CASSLVGQGNAGANVLTF
V: TRBV7-9
J: TRBJ2-6
D: TRBD1

CDR3: CATSRDTGFGEAFF
V: TRBV15
J: TRBJ1-1
D: NA

CDR3: CASSQDDSNTEAFF
V: TRBV4-1
J: TRBJ1-1
D: NA

CDR3: CASSLGRNTEAFF
V: TRBV7-2
J: TRBJ1-1
D: NA

CDR3: CASSPDRGHSPLHF
V: TRBV2
J: TRBJ1-6
D: TRBD1

CDR3: CASSGSAGGSEKLFF
V: TRBV6-6
J: TRBJ1-4
D: NA

CDR3: CASQTQNAKNIQYF
V: TRBV28
J: TRBJ2-4
D: NA

CDR3: CASSQGGQFGPDTQYF
V: TRBV3-1/TRBV3-2
J: TRBJ2-3
D: TRBD1

CDR3: CASSLRQGNGYTF
V: TRBV12-3/TRBV12-4
J: TRBJ1-2
D: TRBD1

CDR3: CASSQDEASGDSGANVLTF
V: TRBV4-3
J: TRBJ2-6
D: TRBD2

CDR3: CASSPGTGGEKLFF
V: TRBV28
J: TRBJ1-4
D: TRBD1

CDR3: CATSRDRGGQETQYF
V: TRBV15
J: TRBJ2-5
D: NA

CDR3: CASSRTQGVDEQFF
V: TRBV3-1/TRBV3-2
J: TRBJ2-1
D: TRBD1

CDR3: CASRQAGSTDTQYF
V: TRBV6-4
J: TRBJ2-3
D: TRBD2

CDR3: CASSRRLAGSYNEQFF
V: TRBV5-4
J: TRBJ2-1
D: TRBD2

CDR3: CASSRALGEAFF
V: TRBV6-5
J: TRBJ1-1
D: NA

CDR3: CAWTEIAGITPGYNEQFF
V: TRBV30
J: TRBJ2-1
D: TRBD2

CDR3: CASSLGGGMTNYGYTF
V: TRBV5-1
J: TRBJ1-2
D: NA

CDR3: CASSRGDQGAETQYF
V: TRBV11-3
J: TRBJ2-5
D: TRBD1

CDR3: CASSSNSPLHF
V: TRBV7-2
J: TRBJ1-6
D: NA

CDR3: CASSRLAGVRKFF
V: TRBV3-1/TRBV3-2
J: TRBJ2-1
D: TRBD2

CDR3: CASSPSRGGALEAFF
V: TRBV18
J: TRBJ1-1
D: NA

CDR3: CASRFTGTSYNEQFF
V: TRBV5-1
J: TRBJ2-1
D: TRBD2

CDR3: CASSSRGGAGNTIYF
V: TRBV7-6
J: TRBJ1-3
D: NA

CDR3: CASSTSDQATYNEQFF
V: TRBV18
J: TRBJ2-1
D: NA

CDR3: CASSPRQGALETQYF
V: TRBV9
J: TRBJ2-5
D: TRBD1

CDR3: CAGTGENTGELFF
V: TRBV30
J: TRBJ2-2
D: TRBD1

CDR3: CASSLPGGSGSSYNEQFF
V: TRBV7-3
J: TRBJ2-1
D: NA